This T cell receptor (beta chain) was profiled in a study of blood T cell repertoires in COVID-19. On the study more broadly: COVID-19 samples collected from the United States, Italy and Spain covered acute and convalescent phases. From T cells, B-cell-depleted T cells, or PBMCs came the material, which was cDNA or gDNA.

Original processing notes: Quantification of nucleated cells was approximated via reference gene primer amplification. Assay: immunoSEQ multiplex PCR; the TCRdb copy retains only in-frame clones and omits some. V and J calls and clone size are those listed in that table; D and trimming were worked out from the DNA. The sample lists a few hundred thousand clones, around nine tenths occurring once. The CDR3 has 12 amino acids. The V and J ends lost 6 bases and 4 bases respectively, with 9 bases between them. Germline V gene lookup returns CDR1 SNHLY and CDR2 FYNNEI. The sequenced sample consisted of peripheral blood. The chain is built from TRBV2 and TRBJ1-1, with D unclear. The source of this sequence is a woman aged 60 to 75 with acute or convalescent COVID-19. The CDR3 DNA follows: TGTGCCAGCAGGCCCAGCGTCACTGAAGCTTTCTTT. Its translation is CASRPSVTEAFF. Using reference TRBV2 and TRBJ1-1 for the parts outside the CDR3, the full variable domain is EPEVTQTPSHQVTQMGQEVILRCVPISNHLYFYWYRQILGQKVEFLVSFYNNEISEKSEIFDDQFSVERPDGSNFTLKIRSTKLEDSAMYFCASRPSVTEAFFGQGTRLTVV.